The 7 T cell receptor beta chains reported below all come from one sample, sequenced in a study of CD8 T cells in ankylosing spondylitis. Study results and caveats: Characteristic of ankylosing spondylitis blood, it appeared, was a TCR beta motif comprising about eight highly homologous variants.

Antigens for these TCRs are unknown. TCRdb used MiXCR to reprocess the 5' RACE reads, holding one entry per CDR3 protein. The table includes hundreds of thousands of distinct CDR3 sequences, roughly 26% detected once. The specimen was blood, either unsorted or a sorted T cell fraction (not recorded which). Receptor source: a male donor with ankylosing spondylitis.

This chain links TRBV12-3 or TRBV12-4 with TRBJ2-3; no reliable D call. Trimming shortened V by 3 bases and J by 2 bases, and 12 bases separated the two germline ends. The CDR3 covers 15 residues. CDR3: CASSLGRRYTDTQYF. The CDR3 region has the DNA TGTGCCAGCAGTTTGGGCAGGAGATACACAGATACGCAGTATTTT.

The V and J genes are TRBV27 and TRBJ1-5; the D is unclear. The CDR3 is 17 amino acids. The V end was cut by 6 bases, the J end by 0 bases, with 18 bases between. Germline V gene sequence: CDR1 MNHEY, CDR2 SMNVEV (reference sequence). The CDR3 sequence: CASRQTGREYSNQPQHF. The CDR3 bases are TGTGCCAGCAGACAAACGGGGAGGGAGTATAGCAATCAGCCCCAGCATTTT.

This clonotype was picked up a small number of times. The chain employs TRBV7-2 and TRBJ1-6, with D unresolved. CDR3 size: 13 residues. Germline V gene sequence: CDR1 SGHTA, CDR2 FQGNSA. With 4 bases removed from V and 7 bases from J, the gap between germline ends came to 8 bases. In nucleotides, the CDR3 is TGTGCCAGCAGCTCCGGACGGAATTCACCCCTCCACTTT. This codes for CASSSGRNSPLHF.

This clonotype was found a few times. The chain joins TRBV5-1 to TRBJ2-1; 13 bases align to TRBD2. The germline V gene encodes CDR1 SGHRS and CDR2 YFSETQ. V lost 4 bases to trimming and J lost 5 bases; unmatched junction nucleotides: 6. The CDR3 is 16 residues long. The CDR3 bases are TGCGCCAGCAGCCCCAGGACTAGCGGGAGCCACAATGAGCAGTTCTTC. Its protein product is CASSPRTSGSHNEQFF.

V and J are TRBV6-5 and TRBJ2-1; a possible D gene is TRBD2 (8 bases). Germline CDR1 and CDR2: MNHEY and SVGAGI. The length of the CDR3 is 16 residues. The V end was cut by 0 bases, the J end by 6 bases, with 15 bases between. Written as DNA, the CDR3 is TGTGCCAGCAGTTACTCGACGGGAGGGGGCCCCAATGAGCAGTTCTTC. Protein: CASSYSTGGGPNEQFF.

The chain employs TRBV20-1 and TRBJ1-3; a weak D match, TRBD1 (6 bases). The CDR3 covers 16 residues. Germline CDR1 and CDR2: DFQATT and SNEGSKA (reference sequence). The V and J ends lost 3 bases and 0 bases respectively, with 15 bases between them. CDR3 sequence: CSARAEDSRSGNTIYF. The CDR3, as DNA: TGCAGTGCTAGGGCAGAGGACAGTCGCTCTGGAAACACCATATATTTT.

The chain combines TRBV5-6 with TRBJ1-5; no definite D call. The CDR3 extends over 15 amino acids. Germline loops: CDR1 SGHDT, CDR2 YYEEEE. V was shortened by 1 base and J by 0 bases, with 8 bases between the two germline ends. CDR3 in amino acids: CASSLWSISNQPQHF. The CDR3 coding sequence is TGTGCCAGCAGCTTGTGGTCCATTAGCAATCAGCCCCAGCATTTT.